This TCR beta chain appears in the sequencing data of a study of blood T cells in healthy people across ages. Study findings and constraints: Naive T cell percentage showed a strong correlation with the diversity of TCR beta. Diversity was estimated from one million T cells, and these estimates were considered underestimates. Both naive CD4+ cell counts and diversity were greater in long-lived donors than in aged donors.

This clonotype has at least ten counts. Antigen specificity is unknown. Germline values: CDR1 SGHVS, CDR2 FQNEAQ. The CDR3 spans 14 residues. The V end was cut by 5 bases, the J end by 4 bases, with 14 bases between. A second PCR of 7 to 11 cycles used a sample-barcoded 5' primer and a J-beta primer mix. TCRdb ran MiXCR on the 5' RACE reads and lists one entry per CDR3 protein. The data contain hundreds of thousands of distinct CDR3 sequences, around 28% of them seen just once; the ten biggest clones take up 17%. The J gene is TRBJ2-5, the V gene TRBV7-8; maybe TRBD1 (6 bases). The receptor was derived from a woman aged 80 or over in good health. What was sequenced was blood. The CDR3: CASSLLGQLETQYF. The CDR3 nucleotides read TGTGCCAGCAGCCTCCTCGGACAGCTAGAGACCCAGTACTTC. Full variable domain (missing parts from reference TRBV7-8 and TRBJ2-5): GAGVSQSPRYKVAKRGQDVALRCDPISGHVSLFWYQQALGQGPEFLTYFQNEAQLDKSGLPSDRFFAERPEGSVSTLKIQRTQQEDSAVYLCASSLLGQLETQYFGPGTRLLVL.